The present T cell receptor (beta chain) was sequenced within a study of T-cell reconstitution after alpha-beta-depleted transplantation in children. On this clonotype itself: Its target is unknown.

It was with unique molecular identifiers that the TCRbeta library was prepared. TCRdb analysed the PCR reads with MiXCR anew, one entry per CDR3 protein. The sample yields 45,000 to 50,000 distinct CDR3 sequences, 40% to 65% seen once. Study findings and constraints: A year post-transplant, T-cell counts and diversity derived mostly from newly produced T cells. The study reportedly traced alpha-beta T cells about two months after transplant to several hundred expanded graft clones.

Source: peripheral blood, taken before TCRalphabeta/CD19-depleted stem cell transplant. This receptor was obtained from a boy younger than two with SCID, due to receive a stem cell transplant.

CDR3 sequence reads: CASSLGTTGFYYEQYF. CDR3 in DNA: TGCGCCAGCAGCTTGGGAACTACAGGTTTTTACTACGAGCAGTACTTC. The rearrangement links TRBV5-1 to TRBJ2-7; the D gene is possibly TRBD1 (5 bases). The germline gives CDR1 SGHRS, CDR2 YFSETQ. The CDR3 spans 16 residues. The germline V and J ends were trimmed by 0 bases and 3 bases, with 16 bases remaining between them.